The following is a T cell receptor beta chain sequence with its context. These data originate in a study of blood T cells in healthy people across ages. Donors were systemically healthy Caucasian individuals from Russia aged roughly 6 to 100 years. CDR1 is SGHRS and CDR2 is YFSETQ in the germline V gene. This CDR3 comprises 16 residues. With 0 bases clipped from V and 2 bases from J, the junction kept 5 bases outside the gene matches. Combining a sample-barcoded 5' primer with a J-beta primer mix, a second PCR ran for roughly 7 to 12 cycles. TCRdb re-analysed the 5' RACE reads in MiXCR, keeping a single row per CDR3 protein. This repertoire shows about 580,000 distinct CDR3 sequences, more than 45% found once; its top ten account for around 24%.

The chain uses TRBV5-1 and TRBJ2-1; the match to TRBD2 covers 7 bases. The specimen was blood. The receptor was isolated from a man older than 75 in good health. The CDR3 spells CASSLVTGGPYNEQFF. The CDR3 DNA sequence: TGCGCCAGCAGCTTGGTAACGGGAGGACCCTACAATGAGCAGTTCTTC.